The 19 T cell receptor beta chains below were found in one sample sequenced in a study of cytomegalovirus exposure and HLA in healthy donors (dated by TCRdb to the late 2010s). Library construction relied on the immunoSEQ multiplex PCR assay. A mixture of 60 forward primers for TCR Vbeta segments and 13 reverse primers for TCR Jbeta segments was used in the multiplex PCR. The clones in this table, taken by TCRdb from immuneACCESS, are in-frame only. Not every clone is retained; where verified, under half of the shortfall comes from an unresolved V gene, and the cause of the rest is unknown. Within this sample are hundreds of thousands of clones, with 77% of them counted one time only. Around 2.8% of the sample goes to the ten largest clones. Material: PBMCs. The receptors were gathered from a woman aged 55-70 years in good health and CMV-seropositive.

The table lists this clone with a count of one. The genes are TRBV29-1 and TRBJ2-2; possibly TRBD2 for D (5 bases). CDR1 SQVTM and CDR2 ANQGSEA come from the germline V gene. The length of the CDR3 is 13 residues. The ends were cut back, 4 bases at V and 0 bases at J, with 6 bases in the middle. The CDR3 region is CSVGRTNTGELFF. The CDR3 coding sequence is TGCAGCGTTGGGAGGACGAACACCGGGGAGCTGTTTTTT.

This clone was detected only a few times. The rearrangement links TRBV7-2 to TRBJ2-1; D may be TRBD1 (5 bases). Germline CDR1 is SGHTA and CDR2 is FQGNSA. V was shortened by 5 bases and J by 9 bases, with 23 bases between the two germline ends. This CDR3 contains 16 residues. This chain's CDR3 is CASSPRQQIYNREQFF. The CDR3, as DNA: TGTGCCAGCAGCCCTCGACAGCAAATCTACAATCGTGAGCAGTTCTTC.

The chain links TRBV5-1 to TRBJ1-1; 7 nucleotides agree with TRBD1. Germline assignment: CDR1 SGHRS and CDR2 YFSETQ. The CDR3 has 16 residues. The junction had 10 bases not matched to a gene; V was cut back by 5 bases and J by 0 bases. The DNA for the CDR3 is TGCGCCAGCAGACTTACGGGACAGCCGGTGAACACTGAAGCTTTCTTT. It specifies CASRLTGQPVNTEAFF.

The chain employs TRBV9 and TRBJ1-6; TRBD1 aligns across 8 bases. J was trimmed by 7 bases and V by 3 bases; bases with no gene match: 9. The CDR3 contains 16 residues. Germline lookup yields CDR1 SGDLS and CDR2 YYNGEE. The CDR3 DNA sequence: TGTGCCAGCAGCGAAGATATGGACAGGGACAATTCACCCCTCCACTTT. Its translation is CASSEDMDRDNSPLHF.

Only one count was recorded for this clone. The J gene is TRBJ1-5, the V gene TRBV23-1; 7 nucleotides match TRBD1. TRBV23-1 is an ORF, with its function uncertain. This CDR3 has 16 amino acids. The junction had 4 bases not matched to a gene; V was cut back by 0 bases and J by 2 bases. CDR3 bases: TGCGCCAGCAGTCAATCAGGGGGCGGCCGCAATCAGCCCCAGCATTTT. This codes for CASSQSGGGRNQPQHF.

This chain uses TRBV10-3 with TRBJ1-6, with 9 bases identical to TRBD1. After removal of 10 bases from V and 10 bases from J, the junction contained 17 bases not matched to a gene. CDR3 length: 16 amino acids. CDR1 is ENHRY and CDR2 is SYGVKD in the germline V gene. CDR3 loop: CATATGSGQGGSPLHF. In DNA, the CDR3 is TGTGCCACCGCCACGGGATCGGGACAGGGAGGATCACCCCTCCACTTT.

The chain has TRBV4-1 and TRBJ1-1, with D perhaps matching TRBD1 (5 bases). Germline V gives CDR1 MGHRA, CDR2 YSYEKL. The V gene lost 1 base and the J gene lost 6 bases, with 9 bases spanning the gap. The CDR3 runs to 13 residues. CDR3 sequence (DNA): TGCGCCAGCAGCCAAGTTGACAGTCCTGAAGCTTTCTTT. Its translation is CASSQVDSPEAFF.

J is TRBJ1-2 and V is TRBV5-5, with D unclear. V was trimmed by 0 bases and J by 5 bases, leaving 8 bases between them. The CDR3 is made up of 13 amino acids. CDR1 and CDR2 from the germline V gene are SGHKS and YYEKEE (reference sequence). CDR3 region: CASSLARPYGYTF. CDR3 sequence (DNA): TGTGCCAGCAGCTTGGCCAGGCCTTATGGCTACACCTTC.

CDR3 amino acids: CASSTRGSNQPQHF. CDR3 bases: TGTGCCAGCAGTACCAGGGGGAGCAATCAGCCCCAGCATTTT. The gene calls are TRBV6-5 and TRBJ1-5, with 7 bases matching TRBD1. Germline values: CDR1 MNHEY, CDR2 SVGAGI. The CDR3 consists of 14 residues. V was clipped by 5 bases and J by 1 base; unmatched bases: 2.

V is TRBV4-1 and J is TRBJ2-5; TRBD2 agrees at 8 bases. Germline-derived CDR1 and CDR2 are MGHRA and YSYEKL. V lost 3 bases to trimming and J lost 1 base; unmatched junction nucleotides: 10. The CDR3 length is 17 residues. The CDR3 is CASSHRNGTRFQETQYF. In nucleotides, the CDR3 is TGCGCCAGCAGCCACCGCAACGGGACTAGATTCCAAGAGACCCAGTACTTC.

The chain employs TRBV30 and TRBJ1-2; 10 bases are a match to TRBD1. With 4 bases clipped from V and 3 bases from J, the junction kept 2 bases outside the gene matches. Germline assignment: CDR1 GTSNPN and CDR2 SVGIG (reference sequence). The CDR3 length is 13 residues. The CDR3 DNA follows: TGTGCCTGGAAAGGACAGGGGGACTATGGCTACACCTTC. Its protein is CAWKGQGDYGYTF.

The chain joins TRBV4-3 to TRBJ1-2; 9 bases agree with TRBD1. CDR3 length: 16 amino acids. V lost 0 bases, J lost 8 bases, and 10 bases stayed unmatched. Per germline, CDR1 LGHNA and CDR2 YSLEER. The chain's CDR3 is CASSQDLSGTGSGYTF. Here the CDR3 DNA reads TGCGCCAGCAGCCAAGACCTCTCCGGGACAGGGAGCGGCTACACCTTC.

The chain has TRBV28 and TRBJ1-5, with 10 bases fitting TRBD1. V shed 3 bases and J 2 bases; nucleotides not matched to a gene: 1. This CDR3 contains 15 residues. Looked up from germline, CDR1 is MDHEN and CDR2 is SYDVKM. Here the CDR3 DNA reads TGTGCCAGCAGTTTCGGACAGGGGGGCAATCAGCCCCAGCATTTT. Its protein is CASSFGQGGNQPQHF.

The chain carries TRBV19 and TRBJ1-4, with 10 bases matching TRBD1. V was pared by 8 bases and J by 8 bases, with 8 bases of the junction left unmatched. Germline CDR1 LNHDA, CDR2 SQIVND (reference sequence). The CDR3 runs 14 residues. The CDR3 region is CASHRDRGREKLFF. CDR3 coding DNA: TGTGCCAGTCACCGGGACAGGGGAAGAGAAAAACTGTTTTTT.

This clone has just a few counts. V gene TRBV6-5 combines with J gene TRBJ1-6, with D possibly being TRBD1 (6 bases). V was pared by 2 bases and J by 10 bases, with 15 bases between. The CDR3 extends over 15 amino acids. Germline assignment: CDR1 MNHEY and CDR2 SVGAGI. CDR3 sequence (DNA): TGTGCCAGCAGTTACGCCGGACAGAGATCCTCACCCCTCCACTTT. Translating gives CASSYAGQRSSPLHF.

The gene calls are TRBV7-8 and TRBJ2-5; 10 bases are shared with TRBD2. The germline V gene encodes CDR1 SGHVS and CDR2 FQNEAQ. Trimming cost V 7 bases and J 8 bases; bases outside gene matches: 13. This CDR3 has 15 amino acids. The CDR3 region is CASTQGTSDPQTQYF. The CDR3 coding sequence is TGTGCCAGCACCCAGGGGACTAGCGACCCCCAAACCCAGTACTTC.

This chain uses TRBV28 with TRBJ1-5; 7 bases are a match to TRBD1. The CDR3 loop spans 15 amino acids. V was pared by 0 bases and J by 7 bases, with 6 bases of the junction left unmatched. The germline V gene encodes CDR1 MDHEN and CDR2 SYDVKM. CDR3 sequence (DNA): TGTGCCAGCAGTTTATGGGCAGGGGGTGAACAGCCCCAGCATTTT. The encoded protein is CASSLWAGGEQPQHF. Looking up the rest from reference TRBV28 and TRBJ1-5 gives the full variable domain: DVKVTQSSRYLVKRTGEKVFLECVQDMDHENMFWYRQDPGLGLRLIYFSYDVKMKEKGDIPEGYSVSREKKERFSLILESASTNQTSMYLCASSLWAGGEQPQHFGDGTRLSIL.

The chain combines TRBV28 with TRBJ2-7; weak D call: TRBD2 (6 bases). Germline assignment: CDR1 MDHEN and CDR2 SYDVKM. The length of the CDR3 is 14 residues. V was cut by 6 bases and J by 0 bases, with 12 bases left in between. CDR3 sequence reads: CASRPRDFSYEQYF. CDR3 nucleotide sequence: TGTGCCAGCAGACCCAGGGACTTCTCCTACGAGCAGTACTTC. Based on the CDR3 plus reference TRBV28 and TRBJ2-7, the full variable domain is DVKVTQSSRYLVKRTGEKVFLECVQDMDHENMFWYRQDPGLGLRLIYFSYDVKMKEKGDIPEGYSVSREKKERFSLILESASTNQTSMYLCASRPRDFSYEQYFGPGTRLTVT.

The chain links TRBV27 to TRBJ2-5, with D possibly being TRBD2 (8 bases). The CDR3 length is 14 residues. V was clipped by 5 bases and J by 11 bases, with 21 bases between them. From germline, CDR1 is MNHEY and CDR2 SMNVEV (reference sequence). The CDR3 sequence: CASSPQDRRGEQYF. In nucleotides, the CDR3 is TGTGCCAGCAGTCCTCAGGACAGGCGGGGGGAGCAGTACTTC.